This T cell receptor beta chain was sequenced during a study of a mutant IDH1 vaccine in newly diagnosed glioma (dated by TCRdb to about 2021). Describing the broader study: Vaccination was initiated 4-6 weeks after radiotherapy alone, or concurrently with temozolomide cycles in the chemotherapy-containing groups. The week-35 safety follow-up was designated visit V12, and the week-47 end of study was designated visit V13. For exploratory analyses, approximately 23 treated patients had longitudinal TCRB deep sequencing done wherever samples were available. Prior to enrollment, patients had been given standard therapy consisting of radiotherapy alone, temozolomide alone, or radiochemotherapy with temozolomide, with the combination given to most patients. Of the 25 to 35 treated patients, approximately 62% were male and around 38% were female, and a mean age of 40.4 years was recorded. Peripheral blood was collected at six visits: V03 (baseline), V05, V07, V10, V12 and V13. General conclusions and limits of the study: Changes in the top peripheral T cell clonotypes picked up by TCRB sequencing did not appear to be linked to pseudoprogression. According to the authors, sample limitations meant that analyses of patient blood samples could not be reproduced. Immune responses induced by the vaccine were seen in over 80% of patients across multiple MHC alleles. Selection of PBMC samples for TCRB deep sequencing was based on availability.

The sample's time point label, decoded: week 47, end of study. Each vaccine dose was 300 ug of a 20-mer mutant IDH1 peptide in Montanide, given subcutaneously with topical imiquimod. Across visits V03 through V10, patients got a total of eight vaccinations, given in weeks 1, 3, 5, 7, 11, 15, 19 and 23. Donors had newly diagnosed WHO grade 3 or 4 IDH1-mutant astrocytomas with loss of nuclear ATRX. The samples were drawn from NOA16, a multicentre, single-arm, open-label phase I trial in Germany that tested a mutant IDH1 peptide vaccine in humans for the first time. Genomic DNA for TCRB sequencing was isolated from EDTA blood with the DNeasy Blood and Tissue Kit. The junction carries 13 bases between V and J, which are trimmed by 0 bases and 13 bases respectively. The germline V gene gives CDR1 as SGHRS and CDR2 as YFSETQ. The CDR3 measures 12 amino acids from cysteine to phenylalanine. Just CDR3 DNA is preserved here, 36 bases in frame from base 1.

The protocol used for the library was the immunoSEQ multiplex PCR assay. Rearranged TCR beta chain sequences were amplified with the hsTCRB Kit following the manufacturer's protocol. Sequencing of TCRB libraries was carried out on an Illumina MiSeq. The authors' pipeline ran thus. The proprietary platform of the kit vendor was used for demultiplexing, trimming and gene mapping. This immuneACCESS table, as held by TCRdb, lists in-frame sequences with V and J called but not all clones. Of the missing ones, under half trace to an unresolved V gene in checked studies; the others have no known cause. The DNA gave D and trimming, while V, J and clone size come from that table. This sample lists over 75,000 clones; 80% to 90% were detected once. Roughly 5.6% of the sample is held by the ten biggest clonotypes. Regarding this clone: Its antigen is currently not known. Nothing much larger sits one base from this clone, and base qualities are not available.

The rearranged chain carries TRBV5-1 and TRBJ2-5; the D segment cannot be called with confidence. This clonotype was obtained from a man aged 35-49 years with glioma. Material: PBMCs, obtained from a glioma patient whose treatment included an IDH1 peptide vaccine. The bases read TGCGCCAGCAGCTTGGTAGGCCAGAGCCTGTACTTC. Its protein reads: CASSLVGQSLYF. The reference TRBV5-1 and TRBJ2-5 proteins fill in what lies around the CDR3, so the full variable domain reads KAGVTQTPRYLIKTRGQQVTLSCSPISGHRSVSWYQQTPGQGLQFLFEYFSETQRNKGNFPGRFSGRQFSNSRSEMNVSTLELGDSALYLCASSLVGQSLYFGPGTRLLVL.